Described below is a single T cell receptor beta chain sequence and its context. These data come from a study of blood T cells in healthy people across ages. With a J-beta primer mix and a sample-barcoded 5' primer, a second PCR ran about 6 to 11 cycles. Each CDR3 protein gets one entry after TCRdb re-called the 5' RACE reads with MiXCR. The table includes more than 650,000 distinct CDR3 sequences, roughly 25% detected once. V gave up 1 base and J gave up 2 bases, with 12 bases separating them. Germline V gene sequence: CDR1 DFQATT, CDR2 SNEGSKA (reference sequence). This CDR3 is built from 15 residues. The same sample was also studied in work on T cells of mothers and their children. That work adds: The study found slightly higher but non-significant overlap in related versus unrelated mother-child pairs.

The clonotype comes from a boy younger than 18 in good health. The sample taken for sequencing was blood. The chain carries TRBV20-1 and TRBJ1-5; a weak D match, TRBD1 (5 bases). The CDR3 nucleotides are TGCAGTGCTAGAGGGGGTAGGGGACGCAATCAGCCCCAGCATTTT. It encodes CSARGGRGRNQPQHF.